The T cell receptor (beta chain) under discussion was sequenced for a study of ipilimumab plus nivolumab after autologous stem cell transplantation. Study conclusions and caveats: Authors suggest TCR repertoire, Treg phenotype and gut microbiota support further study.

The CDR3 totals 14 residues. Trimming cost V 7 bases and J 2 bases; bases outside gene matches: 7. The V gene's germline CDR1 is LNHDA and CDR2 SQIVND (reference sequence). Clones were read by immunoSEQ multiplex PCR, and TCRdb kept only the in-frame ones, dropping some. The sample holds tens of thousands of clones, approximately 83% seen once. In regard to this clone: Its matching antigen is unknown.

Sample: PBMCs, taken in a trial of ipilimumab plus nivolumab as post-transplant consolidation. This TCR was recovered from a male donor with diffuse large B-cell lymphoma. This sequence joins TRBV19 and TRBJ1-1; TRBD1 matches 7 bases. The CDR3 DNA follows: TGTGCCAGTAACCCGGGACAGTTTAACACTGAAGCTTTCTTT. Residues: CASNPGQFNTEAFF.